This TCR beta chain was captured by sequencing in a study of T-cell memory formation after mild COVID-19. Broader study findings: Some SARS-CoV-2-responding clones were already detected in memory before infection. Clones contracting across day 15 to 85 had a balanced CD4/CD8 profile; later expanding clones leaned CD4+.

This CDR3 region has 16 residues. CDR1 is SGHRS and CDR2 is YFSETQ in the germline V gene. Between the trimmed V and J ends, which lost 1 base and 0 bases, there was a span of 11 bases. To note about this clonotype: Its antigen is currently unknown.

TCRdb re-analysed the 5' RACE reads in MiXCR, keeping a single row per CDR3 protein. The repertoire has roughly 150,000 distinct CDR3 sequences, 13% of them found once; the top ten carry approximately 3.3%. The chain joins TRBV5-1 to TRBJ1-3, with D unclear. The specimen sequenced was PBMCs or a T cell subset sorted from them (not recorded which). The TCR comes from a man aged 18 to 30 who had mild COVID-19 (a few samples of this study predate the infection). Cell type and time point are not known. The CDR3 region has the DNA TGCGCCAGCAGCTTGACCCGTGGCAGCTCTGGAAACACCATATATTTT. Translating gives CASSLTRGSSGNTIYF.